Presented here are 9 T cell receptor beta chains from one specimen sequenced in a study of cytotoxic CD8 clonotypes in ibrutinib-treated CLL. Clones were read by immunoSEQ multiplex PCR, and TCRdb kept only the in-frame ones, dropping some. The table includes approximately 70,000 clones, about nine tenths detected once. Sequencing used PBMCs, obtained after 12 months of ibrutinib treatment. The source is a human donor with chronic lymphocytic leukemia.

This clone was recorded a few times. The rearrangement joins TRBV4-2 to TRBJ1-5; 7 bases map to TRBD1. This CDR3 contains 14 residues. With V trimmed by 1 base and J by 4 bases, 1 base remained unmatched. CDR1 LGHNA and CDR2 YNFKEQ come from the germline V gene. CDR3 DNA sequence: TGTGCCAGCAGCCAAGGGGGACAGAATCAGCCCCAGCATTTT. It encodes CASSQGGQNQPQHF.

This clone was observed once. The rearrangement uses TRBV6-5 and TRBJ2-4; D is undetermined. This CDR3 has 11 amino acids. Trimming cost V 5 bases and J 5 bases, with 4 bases left between them. CDR1 MNHEY and CDR2 SVGAGI come from the germline V gene. CDR3 coding DNA: TGTGCCAGCAGTAGGGAAAACATTCAGTACTTC. This codes for CASSRENIQYF.

The rearrangement joins TRBV23-1 to TRBJ2-4; 14 bases line up with TRBD2. TRBV23-1 is identified as an open reading frame with a role that is uncertain. Losses at the gene ends were 6 bases for V and 2 bases for J; bases not matched to a gene: 6. The CDR3 is 17 residues long. CDR3 residues: CASRPGTSGRTKNIQYF. The CDR3 DNA reads as TGCGCCAGCAGACCCGGGACTAGCGGGAGAACCAAAAACATTCAGTACTTC.

CDR3 residues: CASSWRGLAGDTQYF. The CDR3 DNA reads as TGTGCCAGTAGTTGGCGTGGACTAGCTGGAGATACGCAGTATTTT. The chain combines TRBV19 with TRBJ2-3, with 8 bases matching TRBD2. The CDR3 sequence is 15 residues long. J lost 5 bases, V lost 5 bases, and 9 bases had no gene match. Germline V CDR1 and CDR2: LNHDA, SQIVND (reference sequence). Based on the CDR3 plus reference TRBV19 and TRBJ2-3, the full variable domain is DGGITQSPKYLFRKEGQNVTLSCEQNLNHDAMYWYRQDPGQGLRLIYYSQIVNDFQKGDIAEGYSVSREKKESFPLTVTSAQKNPTAFYLCASSWRGLAGDTQYFGPGTRLTVL.

The chain links TRBV6-5 to TRBJ2-3, with D possibly TRBD1 on 5 matching bases. The germline gives CDR1 MNHEY, CDR2 SVGAGI. Trimming pared 5 bases from V and 0 bases from J, leaving 12 bases between. CDR3 length: 15 residues. Here the CDR3 DNA reads TGTGCCAGCAGTCACAGGAGATCAAGCACAGATACGCAGTATTTT. This sequence encodes CASSHRRSSTDTQYF.

This clone was counted once. The chain combines TRBV2 with TRBJ1-2; 7 bases align to TRBD1. The germline V gene has CDR1 SNHLY and CDR2 FYNNEI. Trimming at V came to 6 bases and at J to 2 bases, leaving 9 bases not matched to a gene. The CDR3 is 15 residues long. DNA of the CDR3: TGTGCCAGCAGGCCCCCGGGACAGTCAAACTATGGCTACACCTTC. Translating gives CASRPPGQSNYGYTF.

This clone came up once. V usage is TRBV20-1 and J usage is TRBJ2-7; D may match TRBD1 or TRBD2 (6 bases each). Trimming removed 6 bases at V and 6 bases at J, with 12 bases between. Germline CDR1 reads DFQATT; CDR2 reads SNEGSKA (reference sequence). This CDR3 contains 11 residues. In nucleotides, the CDR3 is TGCAGTGCCCTAAGGGGGGTCGAGCAGTACTTC. This codes for CSALRGVEQYF.

In this sample, this clone turned up once. The V and J genes are TRBV5-1 and TRBJ2-3; TRBD2 aligns across 10 bases. Germline CDR1 is SGHRS and CDR2 is YFSETQ. J was trimmed by 3 bases and V by 2 bases; bases with no gene match: 6. The CDR3 sequence is 16 residues long. The CDR3 sequence: CASSFRQREGTDTQYF. The CDR3 DNA follows: TGCGCCAGCAGCTTCCGGCAGCGGGAGGGGACAGATACGCAGTATTTT.

The rearrangement uses TRBV5-1 and TRBJ2-1; possibly TRBD2 for D (6 bases). This CDR3 region has 15 residues. V gave up 1 base and J gave up 5 bases, with 13 bases separating them. Germline loops: CDR1 SGHRS, CDR2 YFSETQ. For the CDR3, the DNA is TGCGCCAGCAGCTTGCAACCTCCGGGGGACAATGAGCAGTTCTTC. This translates into CASSLQPPGDNEQFF.